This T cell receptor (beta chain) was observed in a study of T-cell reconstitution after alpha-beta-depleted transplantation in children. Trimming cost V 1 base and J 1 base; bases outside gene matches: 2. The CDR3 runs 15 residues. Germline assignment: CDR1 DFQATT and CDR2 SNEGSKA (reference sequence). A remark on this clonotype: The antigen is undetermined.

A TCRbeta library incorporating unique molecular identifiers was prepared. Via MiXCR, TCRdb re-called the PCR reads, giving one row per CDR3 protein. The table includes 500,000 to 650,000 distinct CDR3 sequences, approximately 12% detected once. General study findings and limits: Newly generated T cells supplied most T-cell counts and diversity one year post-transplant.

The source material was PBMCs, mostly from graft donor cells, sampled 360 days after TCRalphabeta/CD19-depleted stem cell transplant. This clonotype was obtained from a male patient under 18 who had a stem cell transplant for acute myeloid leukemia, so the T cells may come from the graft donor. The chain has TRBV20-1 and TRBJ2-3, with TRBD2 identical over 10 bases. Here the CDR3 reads CSARGTSGRTDTQYF. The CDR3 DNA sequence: TGCAGTGCTAGAGGGACTAGCGGTCGCACAGATACGCAGTATTTT.